Listed below are T cell receptor beta chains from one sample, sequenced in a study of shared clonotypes between healthy human individuals. Measured with immunoSEQ multiplex PCR; TCRdb has only the in-frame clones, and not every one. The sample records about 2.1 million clones, roughly 93% being singletons. Sequences were obtained from naive CD8+ T cells from PBMCs. The source is a man between 18 and 29 years old in good health. Some clones in this sample may be carry-over from other donors' samples. The CDR3 runs from the conserved cysteine through the conserved F or W. Each record gives: CDR3 DNA, CDR3 protein, J gene, CDR3 length, clone size, V gene, D gene. The D gene is left open where the match is weak. Only some rows state a clone size, as once, few, many or a class for expanded clones.

TGTGCCAGCAGCAAAACCGGGGAGCTGTTTTTT | CASSKTGELFF | TRBJ2-2 | 11 | . | TRBV5-6 | .
TGTGCCTCCCGGGAGGGGGCGGACGAGCAGTACTTC | CASREGADEQYF | TRBJ2-7 | 12 | . | TRBV7-9 | .
TGTGCCAGCAGTCATGGGACCCACAGCGGGAGTCGGACCGGGGAGCTGTTTTTT | CASSHGTHSGSRTGELFF | TRBJ2-2 | 18 | . | TRBV27 | TRBD2
TGTGCCAGCAGTTCCACGACAGGGCTTCAGCCCCAGCATTTT | CASSSTTGLQPQHF | TRBJ1-5 | 14 | . | TRBV27 | TRBD1
TGTGCCAGCAGCTCCAGGGACAGGGGGCTCAATGAGCAGTTCTTC | CASSSRDRGLNEQFF | TRBJ2-1 | 15 | . | TRBV7-9 | TRBD1
TGTGCCAGCAGCTTGGGCACAGGGATTGTAGCCTATGGCTACACCTTC | CASSLGTGIVAYGYTF | TRBJ1-2 | 16 | . | TRBV7-9 | .
TGTGCCAGCAGTTTAACGGGAAACACCATATATTTT | CASSLTGNTIYF | TRBJ1-3 | 12 | . | TRBV28 | .
TGTGCCAGCAGCTCGGGACTCCCGAACACAGATACGCAGTATTTT | CASSSGLPNTDTQYF | TRBJ2-3 | 15 | . | TRBV11-3 | .
TGTGCCAGCAGCCATGGAACAGGGGAAGCTTTCTATGGCTACACCTTC | CASSHGTGEAFYGYTF | TRBJ1-2 | 16 | . | TRBV7-9 | TRBD1
TGTGCCAGCAGCTTAGGGGTCGAAGAGACCCAGTACTTC | CASSLGVEETQYF | TRBJ2-5 | 13 | . | TRBV7-9 | .
TGTGCCAGCAGCTTATATTGGGCCGGGGAGCTGTTTTTT | CASSLYWAGELFF | TRBJ2-2 | 13 | . | TRBV7-6 | .
TGTGCCAGCAGTTTGACTAGCACCCACGAGCAGTACTTC | CASSLTSTHEQYF | TRBJ2-7 | 13 | once | TRBV27 | TRBD2
TGTGCCAGCAGTTCACAGGGGGCGGACACCGGGGAGCTGTTTTTT | CASSSQGADTGELFF | TRBJ2-2 | 15 | . | TRBV27 | TRBD1
TGTGCCAGCAAGGACCTGCGGAACACTGAAGCTTTCTTT | CASKDLRNTEAFF | TRBJ1-1 | 13 | . | TRBV6-1 | .
TGCGCCAGCAGTGAGCCACCCTACGAGCAGTACTTC | CASSEPPYEQYF | TRBJ2-7 | 12 | . | TRBV10-1 | .
TGTGCCAGCAGTGTGATACCCTACAATGAGCAGTTCTTC | CASSVIPYNEQFF | TRBJ2-1 | 13 | . | TRBV11-2 | .
TGCGCCAGCAGCCAAGGGGTGAAAGGGGACGAGCAGTACTTC | CASSQGVKGDEQYF | TRBJ2-7 | 14 | once | TRBV4-1 | .
TGTGCCAGCAGTTACCGGGAAGGGCTTAACACTGAAGCTTTCTTT | CASSYREGLNTEAFF | TRBJ1-1 | 15 | once | TRBV6-5 | .
TGTGCCAGCAGCTCCCCAATCGGGGTCTACGAGCAGTACTTC | CASSSPIGVYEQYF | TRBJ2-7 | 14 | . | TRBV11-1 | .
TGTGCCAGCAGCTCCCCGACAGGGAGGAGCACAGATACGCAGTATTTT | CASSSPTGRSTDTQYF | TRBJ2-3 | 16 | . | TRBV7-8 | .